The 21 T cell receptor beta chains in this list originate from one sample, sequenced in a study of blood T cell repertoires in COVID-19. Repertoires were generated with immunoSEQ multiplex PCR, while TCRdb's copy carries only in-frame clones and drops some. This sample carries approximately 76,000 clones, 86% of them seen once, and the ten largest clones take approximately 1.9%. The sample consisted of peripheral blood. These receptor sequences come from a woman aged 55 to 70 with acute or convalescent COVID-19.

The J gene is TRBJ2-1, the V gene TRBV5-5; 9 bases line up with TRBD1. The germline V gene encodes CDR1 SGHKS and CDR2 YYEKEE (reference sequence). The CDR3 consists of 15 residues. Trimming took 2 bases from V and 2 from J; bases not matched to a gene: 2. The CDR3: CASSLGTGTYNEQFF. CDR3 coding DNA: TGTGCCAGCAGCTTAGGGACAGGGACCTACAATGAGCAGTTCTTC.

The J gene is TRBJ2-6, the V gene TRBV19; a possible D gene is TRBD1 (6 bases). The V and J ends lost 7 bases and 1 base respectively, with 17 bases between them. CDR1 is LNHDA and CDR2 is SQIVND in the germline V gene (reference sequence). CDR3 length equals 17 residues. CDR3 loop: CASNSDRTASGANVLTF. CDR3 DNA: TGTGCCAGTAACTCTGACAGGACAGCTTCTGGGGCCAACGTCCTGACTTTC.

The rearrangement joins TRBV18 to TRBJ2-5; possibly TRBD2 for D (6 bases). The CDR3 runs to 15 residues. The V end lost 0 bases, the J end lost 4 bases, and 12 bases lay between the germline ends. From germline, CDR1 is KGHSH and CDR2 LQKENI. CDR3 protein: CASSPPILEGETQYF. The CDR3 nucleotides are TGTGCCAGCTCACCACCGATCTTGGAGGGAGAGACCCAGTACTTC.

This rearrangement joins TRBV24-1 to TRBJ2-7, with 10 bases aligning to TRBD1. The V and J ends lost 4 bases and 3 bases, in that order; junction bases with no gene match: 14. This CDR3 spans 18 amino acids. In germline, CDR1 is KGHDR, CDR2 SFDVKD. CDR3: CATSDQPPNRDRGYEQYF. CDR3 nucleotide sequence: TGTGCCACCAGTGACCAGCCGCCGAACCGGGACAGGGGCTACGAGCAGTACTTC.

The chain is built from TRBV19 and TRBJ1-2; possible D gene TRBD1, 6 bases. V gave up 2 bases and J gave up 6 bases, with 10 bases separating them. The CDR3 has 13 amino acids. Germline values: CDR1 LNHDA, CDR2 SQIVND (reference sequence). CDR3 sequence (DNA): TGTGCCAGTAGTATATTACAGGGTAATGGCTACACCTTC. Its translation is CASSILQGNGYTF.

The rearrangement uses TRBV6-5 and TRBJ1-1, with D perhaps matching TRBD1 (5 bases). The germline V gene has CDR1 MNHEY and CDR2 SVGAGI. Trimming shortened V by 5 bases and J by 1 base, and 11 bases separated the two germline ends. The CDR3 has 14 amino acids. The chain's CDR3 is CASSRDFQNTEAFF. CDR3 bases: TGTGCCAGCAGTAGGGACTTTCAGAACACTGAAGCTTTCTTT.

The CDR3 spells CASSPFSGGDQPQHF. The CDR3 DNA sequence: TGTGCCAGCTCACCATTTTCTGGGGGGGATCAGCCCCAGCATTTT. V usage is TRBV18 and J usage is TRBJ1-5; D perhaps matches TRBD1 (5 bases). Trimming cost V 2 bases and J 5 bases, with 13 bases left between them. This CDR3 comprises 15 residues. Per the germline V gene, CDR1 is KGHSH and CDR2 is LQKENI.

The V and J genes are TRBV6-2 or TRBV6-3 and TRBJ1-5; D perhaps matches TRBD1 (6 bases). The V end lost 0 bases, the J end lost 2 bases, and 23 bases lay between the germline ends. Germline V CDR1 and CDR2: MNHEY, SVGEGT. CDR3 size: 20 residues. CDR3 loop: CASSYSILSGGEQGNQPQHF. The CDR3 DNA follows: TGTGCCAGCAGTTACTCGATTCTATCGGGGGGCGAACAGGGCAATCAGCCCCAGCATTTT.

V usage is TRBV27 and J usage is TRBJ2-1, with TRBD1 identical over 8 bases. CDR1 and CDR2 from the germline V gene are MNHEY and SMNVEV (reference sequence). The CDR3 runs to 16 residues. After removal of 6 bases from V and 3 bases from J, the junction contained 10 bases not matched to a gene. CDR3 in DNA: TGTGCCAGCAGCCCTCATGGACAGGGCTACTACAATGAGCAGTTCTTC. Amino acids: CASSPHGQGYYNEQFF.

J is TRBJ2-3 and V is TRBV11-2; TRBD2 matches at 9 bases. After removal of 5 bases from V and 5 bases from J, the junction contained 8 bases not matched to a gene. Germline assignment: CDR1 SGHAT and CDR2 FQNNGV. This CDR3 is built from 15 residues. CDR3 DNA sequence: TGTGCCAGCAGCCGGGGACTAGCAGGACAAGATACGCAGTATTTT. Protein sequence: CASSRGLAGQDTQYF.

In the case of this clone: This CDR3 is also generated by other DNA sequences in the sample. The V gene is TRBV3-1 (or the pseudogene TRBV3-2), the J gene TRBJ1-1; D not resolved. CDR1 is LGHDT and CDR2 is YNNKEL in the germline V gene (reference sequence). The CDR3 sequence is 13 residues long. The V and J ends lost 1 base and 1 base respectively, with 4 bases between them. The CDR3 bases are TGTGCCAGCAGCCAAGGACAGAACACTGAAGCTTTCTTT. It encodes CASSQGQNTEAFF.

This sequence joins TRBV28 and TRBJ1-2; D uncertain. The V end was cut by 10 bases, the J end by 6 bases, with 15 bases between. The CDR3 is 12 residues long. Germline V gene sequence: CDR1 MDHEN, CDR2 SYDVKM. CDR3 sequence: CATRVRLDGYTF. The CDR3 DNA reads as TGTGCCACACGGGTAAGGCTGGATGGCTACACCTTC.

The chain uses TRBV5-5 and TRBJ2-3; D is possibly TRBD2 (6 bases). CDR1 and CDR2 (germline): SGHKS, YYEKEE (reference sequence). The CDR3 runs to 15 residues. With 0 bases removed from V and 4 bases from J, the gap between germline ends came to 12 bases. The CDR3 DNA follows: TGTGCCAGCAGCTTGGTGGGTAGCGGCGCAGATACGCAGTATTTT. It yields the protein CASSLVGSGADTQYF.

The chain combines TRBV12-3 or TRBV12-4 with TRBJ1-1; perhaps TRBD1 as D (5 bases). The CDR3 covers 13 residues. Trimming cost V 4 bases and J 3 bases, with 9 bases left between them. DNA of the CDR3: TGTGCCAGCAGTTATCAGGGATACACTGAAGCTTTCTTT. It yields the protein CASSYQGYTEAFF.

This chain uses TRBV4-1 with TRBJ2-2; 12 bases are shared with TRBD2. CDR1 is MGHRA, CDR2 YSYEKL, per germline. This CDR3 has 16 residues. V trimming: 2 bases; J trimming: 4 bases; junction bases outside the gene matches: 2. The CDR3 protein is CASSQRTSGATGELFF. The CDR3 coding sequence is TGCGCCAGCAGCCAACGGACTAGCGGGGCCACCGGGGAGCTGTTTTTT.

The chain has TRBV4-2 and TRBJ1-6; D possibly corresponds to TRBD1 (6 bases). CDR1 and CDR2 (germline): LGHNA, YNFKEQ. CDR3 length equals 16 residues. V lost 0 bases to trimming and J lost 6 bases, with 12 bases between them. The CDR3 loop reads CASSQDRAGVNSPLHF. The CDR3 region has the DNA TGTGCCAGCAGCCAAGATAGGGCAGGGGTTAATTCACCCCTCCACTTT.

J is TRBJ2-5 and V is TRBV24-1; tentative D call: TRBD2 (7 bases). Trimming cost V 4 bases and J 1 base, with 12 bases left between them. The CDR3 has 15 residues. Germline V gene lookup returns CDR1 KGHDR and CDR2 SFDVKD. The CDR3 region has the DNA TGTGCCACCAGTGACCGAGGGGGGGTCCAAGAGACCCAGTACTTC. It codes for CATSDRGGVQETQYF.

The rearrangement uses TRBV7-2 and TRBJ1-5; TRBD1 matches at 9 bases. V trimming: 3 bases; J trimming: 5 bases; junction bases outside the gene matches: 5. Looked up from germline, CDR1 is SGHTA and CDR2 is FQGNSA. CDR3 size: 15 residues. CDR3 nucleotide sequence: TGTGCCAGCAGCTTGACCGGGACAGGGCATCAGCCCCAGCATTTT. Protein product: CASSLTGTGHQPQHF.

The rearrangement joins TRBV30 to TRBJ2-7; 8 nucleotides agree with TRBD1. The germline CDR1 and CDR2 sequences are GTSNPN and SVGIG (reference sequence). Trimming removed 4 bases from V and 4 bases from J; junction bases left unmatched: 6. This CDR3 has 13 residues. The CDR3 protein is CAWNRQGKYEQYF. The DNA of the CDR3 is TGTGCCTGGAACAGACAGGGGAAATACGAGCAGTACTTC.

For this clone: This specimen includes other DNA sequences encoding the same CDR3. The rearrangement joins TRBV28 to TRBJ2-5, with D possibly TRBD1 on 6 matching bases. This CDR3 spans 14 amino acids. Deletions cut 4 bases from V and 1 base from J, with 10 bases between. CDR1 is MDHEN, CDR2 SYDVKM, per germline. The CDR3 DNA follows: TGTGCCAGCAGTTCAGGACAGACCCAAGAGACCCAGTACTTC. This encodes CASSSGQTQETQYF.

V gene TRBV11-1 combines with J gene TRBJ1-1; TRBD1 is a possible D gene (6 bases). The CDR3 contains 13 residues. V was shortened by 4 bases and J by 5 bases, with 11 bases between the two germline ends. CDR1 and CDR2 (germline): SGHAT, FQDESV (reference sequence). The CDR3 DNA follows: TGTGCCAGCAGCTGGACAGCCTTGACTGAAGCTTTCTTT. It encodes CASSWTALTEAFF.